The clone carrying this T cell receptor beta chain was counted once. Its antigen is not known. These data come from a study of shared clonotypes between healthy human individuals. Overall study results and limits: Donor clonotype sharing was expected to depend on sequencing depth.

The CDR3 length is 15 residues. V lost 3 bases and J 8 bases, leaving 16 bases between the germline ends. Germline V CDR1 and CDR2: LNHDA, SQIVND (reference sequence). The healthy adult donors were HIV-negative and reported no recent acute infections or vaccinations. The authors ran the assay at deep level. Each subset's genomic DNA was shared equally among a number of immunoSEQ plates. Here immunoSEQ multiplex PCR was the method, and the copy in TCRdb shows in-frame clones only, minus some. This table has hundreds of thousands of clones, around 77% appearing once. This sequence was found in a middle-aged woman in good health. Some clones in this sample may be carry-over from other donors' samples. Sequenced sample: PBMCs. This chain joins TRBV19 and TRBJ1-4; D not certain. The CDR3 DNA sequence: TGTGCCAGTAGTATTATGGCCTCTTCTTGGGAAAAACTGTTTTTT. Protein sequence: CASSIMASSWEKLFF. The full variable domain, in which reference TRBV19 and TRBJ1-4 provide the parts outside the CDR3, is DGGITQSPKYLFRKEGQNVTLSCEQNLNHDAMYWYRQDPGQGLRLIYYSQIVNDFQKGDIAEGYSVSREKKESFPLTVTSAQKNPTAFYLCASSIMASSWEKLFFGSGTQLSVL.